What follows describes a single T cell receptor (beta chain). TCRdb's copy holds only in-frame clones and misses some; the assay was immunoSEQ multiplex PCR. The profile shows about 680,000 clones, around 90% of them singletons. This record comes from a study of Ad26.COV2.S vaccination and SARS-CoV-2 variants. Stated treatment: around 19 received Ad26.COV2.S at low or high dose, single or two shots; 5 received placebo; per-sample allocation not given. The samples were gathered on day 63 after the first injection of vaccine or placebo. The input for sequencing was peripheral blood, taken in a trial of Ad26.COV2.S vaccine versus placebo. The receptor was derived from a person aged 18-60 years who received the Ad26.COV2.S COVID-19 vaccine or a placebo.

This CDR3 is CASSSMSGYTF. The CDR3 coding sequence is TGTGCCAGCAGTTCCATGTCTGGCTACACCTTC. The chain joins TRBV28 to TRBJ1-2, with D uncertain. The CDR3 runs 11 residues. The germline V gene has CDR1 MDHEN and CDR2 SYDVKM. V lost 4 bases, J lost 7 bases, and 7 bases lay in between.